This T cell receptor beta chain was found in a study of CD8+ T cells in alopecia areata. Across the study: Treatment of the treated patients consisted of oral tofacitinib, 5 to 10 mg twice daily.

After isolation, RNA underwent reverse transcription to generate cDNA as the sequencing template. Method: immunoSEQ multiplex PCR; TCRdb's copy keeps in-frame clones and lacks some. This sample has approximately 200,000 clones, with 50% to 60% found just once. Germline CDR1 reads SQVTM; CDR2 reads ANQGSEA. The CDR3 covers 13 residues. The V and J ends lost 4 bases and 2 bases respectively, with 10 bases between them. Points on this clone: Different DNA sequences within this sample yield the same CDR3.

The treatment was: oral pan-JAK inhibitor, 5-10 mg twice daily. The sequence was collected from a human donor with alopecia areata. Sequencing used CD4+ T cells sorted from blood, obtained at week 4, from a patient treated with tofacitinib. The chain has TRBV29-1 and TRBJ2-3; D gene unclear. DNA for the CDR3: TGCAGCGTTGGCCGGTTACTCACAGATACGCAGTATTTT. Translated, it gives CSVGRLLTDTQYF.